This record covers a single TCR beta chain. No antigen is known for it. This specimen belongs to a study of early T cells in non-severe SARS-CoV-2 infection. Study summary: Chains were not paired, and sequencing was done on bulk RNA from unsorted whole blood.

Findings and limits, study-wide: VDJdb matching, biased toward anti-spike CD8 responses, missed private and CD4 specificities.

Germline CDR1 is SQVTM and CDR2 is ANQGSEA. The CDR3 contains 10 residues. Individual cDNA molecules carried attached unique molecular identifiers. TCRdb reprocessed the 5' RACE reads with MiXCR, giving one entry per CDR3 protein. The data hold about 61,000 distinct CDR3 sequences, with 9.5% to 14% observed a single time. The chain combines TRBV29-1 with TRBJ2-3; D not resolved. The sequencing sample was made of whole blood. This TCR was sampled from an adult who was a healthcare worker with PCR-confirmed SARS-CoV-2 infection or an uninfected control (not recorded which). The CDR3 region is CSGFSDTQYF. In DNA form, the CDR3 reads TGCAGTGGCTTTTCCGATACGCAGTATTTT.